What follows is one T cell receptor beta chain and its context. Its antigen is not identified. Both 60 Vbeta primers and 13 Jbeta primers went into the PCR. Sequencing was performed with immunoSEQ multiplex PCR; in TCRdb, only in-frame clones are kept and a portion is missing. The sample has 100,000 to 150,000 clones, approximately 83% seen once. These data originate in a study of cytomegalovirus exposure and HLA in healthy donors. General study points: Across donors, sequencing depth was assumed by presence/absence analyses to be roughly uniform. Later analysis reportedly placed an Asian-associated ancestry cluster below the roughly 630-donor mean in N-insertions.

V was pared by 2 bases and J by 8 bases, with 13 bases of the junction left unmatched. This CDR3 contains 16 residues. CDR1 MNHEY and CDR2 SVGAGI come from the germline V gene. V gene TRBV6-5 combines with J gene TRBJ1-1; TRBD1 aligns across 8 bases. The sample consisted of PBMCs. The TCR comes from a girl aged 2 to 9 in good health and CMV-seronegative. CDR3 nucleotide sequence: TGTGCCAGCAGTTACCTCCGACAGGGGAGTCTTGTGGAAGCTTTCTTT. This sequence encodes CASSYLRQGSLVEAFF.